The sequence of this T cell receptor (beta chain) was determined in a study of blood T cells in healthy people across ages. Germline CDR1 reads SGHRS; CDR2 reads YFSETQ. The CDR3 covers 16 residues. Trimming left V 1 base short and J 3 bases short, with 17 bases between. Together with a sample-barcoded 5' primer, a J-beta primer mix was included in a second PCR lasting about 6 to 11 cycles. TCRdb redid the calling of the 5' RACE reads with MiXCR, one entry per CDR3 protein. The sample consists of some 560,000 distinct CDR3 sequences, about 28% of them appearing once. This clonotype has at least ten counts. RNA extraction gave at least 5.5 micrograms of total RNA per sample. Another study also made use of these data, one on T cells of mothers and their children.

This TCR came from a boy between 2 and 10 years old in good health. The sample consisted of blood. V usage is TRBV5-1 and J usage is TRBJ2-7; weak D call: TRBD2 (5 bases). The CDR3 here is CASSLYPDGELYEQYF. DNA for the CDR3: TGCGCCAGCAGCTTGTATCCAGATGGGGAGCTCTACGAGCAGTACTTC.